The next 13 T cell receptor beta chains were all read from a single sample in a study of cytomegalovirus exposure and HLA in healthy donors. Amplification used 60 Vbeta primers and 13 Jbeta primers. TCRdb's table, derived via immunoSEQ multiplex PCR, lists solely in-frame clones and lacks some. The table records about 94,000 clones, roughly 80% of them present only once. The specimen sequenced was PBMCs. The receptor source for this set is a human donor in good health.

The chain uses TRBV2 and TRBJ1-1; maybe TRBD1 (6 bases). This CDR3 contains 11 residues. Trimming took 10 bases from V and 7 from J, leaving 13 bases between them. Germline V CDR1 and CDR2: SNHLY, FYNNEI. CDR3 residues: CATQGSGEAFF. CDR3 DNA sequence: TGTGCCACCCAGGGGTCAGGTGAAGCTTTCTTT.

This chain links TRBV10-3 with TRBJ2-2; 14 positions match TRBD2. The CDR3 runs 22 residues. Germline CDR1 and CDR2: ENHRY and SYGVKD. V was pared by 9 bases and J by 5 bases, with 26 bases of the junction left unmatched. The CDR3 loop reads CAILTGLAGEEYTPAGTGELFF. As DNA, the CDR3 is TGTGCCATTCTAACGGGACTAGCGGGAGAGGAATACACCCCAGCGGGGACCGGGGAGCTGTTTTTT.

The V call is TRBV14, the J call TRBJ2-7; 11 positions agree with TRBD2. Germline CDR1 is SGHDN and CDR2 is FVKESK. J was trimmed by 2 bases and V by 1 base; bases with no gene match: 1. The CDR3 has 15 residues. CDR3 sequence (DNA): TGTGCCAGCAGCCAAGTAGCGGGAGGGCCCTACGAGCAGTACTTC. Translating gives CASSQVAGGPYEQYF.

The chain recombines TRBV29-1 with TRBJ2-3, with 8 bases identical to TRBD1. Germline V gene lookup returns CDR1 SQVTM and CDR2 ANQGSEA. This CDR3 contains 14 residues. The ends lost 8 bases at V and 0 bases at J; junction bases unmatched: 7. CDR3 DNA sequence: TGCAGCTCGACAGGGGTACCTAGCACAGATACGCAGTATTTT. Translating gives CSSTGVPSTDTQYF.

The genes are TRBV7-8 and TRBJ1-1; 8 positions match TRBD1. This CDR3 is 15 amino acids long. The V segment lost 2 bases and the J segment 5 bases; nucleotides outside the gene matches: 7. CDR1 is SGHVS, CDR2 FQNEAQ, per germline. The CDR3 loop reads CASSLSTGGRTEAFF. As DNA, the CDR3 is TGTGCCAGCAGCTTATCCACAGGGGGTCGGACTGAAGCTTTCTTT.

This clone was counted a single time. V gene TRBV4-1 combines with J gene TRBJ2-1; the match to TRBD1 covers 7 bases. The CDR3 is made up of 20 amino acids. The germline CDR1 and CDR2 sequences are MGHRA and YSYEKL. With V trimmed by 0 bases and J by 0 bases, 14 bases remained unmatched. The CDR3 is CASSQDSGTQGGRSYNEQFF. The CDR3 DNA is TGCGCCAGCAGCCAAGACTCCGGAACCCAAGGGGGCCGCTCCTACAATGAGCAGTTCTTC.

This chain connects TRBV7-6 to TRBJ1-3; no firm D call. Trimming removed 1 base from V and 0 bases from J, with 22 bases in between. Germline values: CDR1 SGHVS, CDR2 FNYEAQ. The CDR3 contains 20 residues. The CDR3 is CASSLESSARAASSGNTIYF. The CDR3 DNA follows: TGTGCCAGCAGCTTAGAGAGTTCGGCACGTGCAGCGAGCTCTGGAAACACCATATATTTT.

The chain employs TRBV7-2 and TRBJ1-3, with 7 positions matching TRBD1. Germline V CDR1 and CDR2: SGHTA, FQGNSA. After removal of 1 base from V and 8 bases from J, the junction contained 2 bases not matched to a gene. There are 13 residues in the CDR3. DNA for the CDR3: TGTGCCAGCAGCTTAGACAGGGGTGACACCATATATTTT. It codes for CASSLDRGDTIYF.

Only a few counts were recorded for this clone. This sequence joins TRBV7-2 and TRBJ2-1; TRBD2 might be the D (6 bases). V lost 5 bases and J 5 bases, leaving 13 bases between the germline ends. CDR3 size: 14 residues. Germline V lookup: CDR1 SGHTA, CDR2 FQGNSA. CDR3 nucleotides: TGTGCCAGCAGCCGATTAGCGGCTAACAATGAGCAGTTCTTC. The encoded protein is CASSRLAANNEQFF.

V gene TRBV7-9 combines with J gene TRBJ1-5; D gene unclear. Germline V lookup: CDR1 SEHNR, CDR2 FQNEAQ (reference sequence). This CDR3 region has 13 residues. The germline V and J ends were trimmed by 5 bases and 0 bases, with 5 bases remaining between them. The CDR3 protein is CASSPYSNQPQHF. CDR3 DNA: TGTGCCAGCAGCCCCTATAGCAATCAGCCCCAGCATTTT. Full variable domain (outside the CDR3, taken from reference TRBV7-9 and TRBJ1-5): DTGVSQNPRHKITKRGQNVTFRCDPISEHNRLYWYRQTLGQGPEFLTYFQNEAQLEKSRLLSDRFSAERPKGSFSTLEIQRTEQGDSAMYLCASSPYSNQPQHFGDGTRLSIL.

The rearrangement links TRBV28 to TRBJ1-1; no clear D gene. Germline values: CDR1 MDHEN, CDR2 SYDVKM. Trimming pared 5 bases from V and 6 bases from J, leaving 13 bases between. The CDR3 length is 13 residues. The CDR3 spells CASSISAAPEAFF. As DNA, the CDR3 is TGTGCCAGCAGTATATCCGCGGCCCCTGAAGCTTTCTTT.

V is TRBV5-1 and J is TRBJ2-1; TRBD2 matches 16 bases. This CDR3 comprises 17 residues. CDR1 is SGHRS, CDR2 YFSETQ, per germline. J gave up 6 bases and V 4 bases, and 7 bases lay outside the gene matches. The CDR3 DNA is TGCGCCAGCAGCCCGGGACTAGCGGGAGGGGCTCCCAATGAGCAGTTCTTC. Translating gives CASSPGLAGGAPNEQFF.

The chain combines TRBV18 with TRBJ1-1; D remains unclear. CDR1 and CDR2 from the germline V gene are KGHSH and LQKENI. The germline V and J ends were trimmed by 4 bases and 8 bases, with 11 bases remaining between them. This CDR3 is 12 amino acids long. Here the CDR3 DNA reads TGTGCCAGCTCACTCCTCCAAACAGAAGCTTTCTTT. Amino acids: CASSLLQTEAFF.